This passage covers 18 T cell receptor beta chains from one sample sequenced in a study of CD8 T cells in Susac syndrome. RNA was extracted with the RNeasy kit, and a quantity of roughly 0.45 to 1 ug was reverse transcribed using random hexamers. TCRdb re-analysed the immunoSEQ multiplex PCR reads in MiXCR, keeping a single row per CDR3 protein. The table includes hundreds of thousands of distinct CDR3 sequences, approximately 94% detected once. Sequenced sample: CD4+ T cells from PBMCs. Receptors originate from a human donor with Susac syndrome.

The V call is TRBV20-1, the J call TRBJ1-5, with 8 bases aligning to TRBD1. The V and J ends lost 3 bases and 4 bases, in that order; junction bases with no gene match: 5. CDR3 length equals 14 residues. From germline, CDR1 is DFQATT and CDR2 SNEGSKA (reference sequence). DNA of the CDR3: TGCAGTGCTAGTGGACAGGGAAAAAATCAGCCCCAGCATTTT. As protein: CSASGQGKNQPQHF.

The rearrangement links TRBV19 to TRBJ2-6; 10 bases map to TRBD1. Germline V gene lookup returns CDR1 LNHDA and CDR2 SQIVND (reference sequence). The CDR3 is made up of 18 amino acids. V lost 4 bases, J lost 4 bases, and 10 bases stayed unmatched. This chain's CDR3 is CASSTYRDRGSGANVLTF. CDR3 DNA sequence: TGTGCCAGTAGTACCTACCGGGACAGGGGATCGGGGGCCAACGTCCTGACTTTC.

The CDR3 coding sequence is TGTGCCAGCAGTTTTGCCTGGGCCGATTCACCCCTCCACTTT. Its translation is CASSFAWADSPLHF. The rearrangement links TRBV12-3 or TRBV12-4 to TRBJ1-6; D not resolved. Trimming stripped 3 bases from V and 8 bases from J, with 11 bases between. The CDR3 runs 14 residues.

The J gene is TRBJ2-4, the V gene TRBV20-1; D possibly corresponds to TRBD2 (6 bases). The CDR3 covers 11 residues. Germline V gives CDR1 DFQATT, CDR2 SNEGSKA (reference sequence). The V gene lost 4 bases and the J gene lost 15 bases, with 16 bases spanning the gap. The CDR3 reads CSATPGRERYF. The DNA of the CDR3 is TGCAGTGCTACCCCAGGGCGGGAACGGTACTTC.

This clonotype came up once. The rearrangement joins TRBV20-1 to TRBJ1-1; no clear D. This CDR3 has 12 residues. V was shortened by 6 bases and J by 1 base, with 9 bases between the two germline ends. The V gene's germline CDR1 is DFQATT and CDR2 SNEGSKA (reference sequence). In DNA, the CDR3 is TGCAGTGCCCCGACCCAGAACACTGAAGCTTTCTTT. It is translated as CSAPTQNTEAFF.

In its sample, this clonotype was seen once. The chain joins TRBV12-3 or TRBV12-4 to TRBJ1-2; a possible D gene is TRBD1 (6 bases). V was cut by 6 bases and J by 0 bases, with 11 bases left in between. The CDR3 has 14 residues. CDR3 region: CASRSRDTNYGYTF. DNA for the CDR3: TGTGCCAGCAGGAGCCGGGACACTAACTATGGCTACACCTTC.

The genes are TRBV7-3 and TRBJ2-5; D is perhaps TRBD1 (5 bases). Deletions cut 5 bases from V and 5 bases from J, with 12 bases between. This CDR3 region has 13 residues. The germline CDR1 and CDR2 sequences are SGHTA and FQGTGA. The CDR3 DNA is TGTGCCAGCAGCGCGACAGCCGGGGAGACCCAGTACTTC. Translated: CASSATAGETQYF.

The chain employs TRBV20-1 and TRBJ1-1, with D possibly being TRBD1 (5 bases). CDR3 length: 15 residues. CDR1 DFQATT and CDR2 SNEGSKA come from the germline V gene (reference sequence). V lost 1 base, J lost 3 bases, and 15 bases lay in between. The CDR3 DNA is TGCAGTGCTAGAGCCACGGTCCTCAGGGACACTGAAGCTTTCTTT. Its translation: CSARATVLRDTEAFF.

This clonotype was seen just once. The J gene is TRBJ1-1, the V gene TRBV29-1; tentatively, D is TRBD1 (5 bases). V lost 5 bases, J lost 4 bases, and 11 bases lay in between. The CDR3 runs to 12 residues. Germline CDR1 and CDR2: SQVTM and ANQGSEA. The CDR3 nucleotides read TGCAGCGTTCATCAGGGCCCCACTGAAGCTTTCTTT. Protein sequence: CSVHQGPTEAFF.

The chain combines TRBV12-3 or TRBV12-4 with TRBJ2-2; tentative D call: TRBD2 (6 bases). V lost 8 bases and J lost 2, with 15 bases in between. This CDR3 spans 15 amino acids. This CDR3 reads CASLRDSRNTGELFF. CDR3 coding DNA: TGTGCCAGCTTGCGGGACTCACGAAACACCGGGGAGCTGTTTTTT.

V is TRBV25-1 and J is TRBJ2-1, with D possibly called TRBD1 or TRBD2 (5 bases each). The CDR3 sequence is 15 residues long. The V gene lost 4 bases and the J gene lost 0 bases, with 10 bases spanning the gap. Per the germline V gene, CDR1 is MGHDK and CDR2 is SYGVNS. The DNA of the CDR3 is TGTGCCAGCAGTGGGGACGTAAGCTCCTACAATGAGCAGTTCTTC. Its protein product is CASSGDVSSYNEQFF.

The CDR3 region has the DNA TGTGCCAGCAGCGGACAGGGGGAAAAACTGTTTTTT. Its translation: CASSGQGEKLFF. The chain recombines TRBV4-2 with TRBJ1-4; 9 bases are a match to TRBD1. Germline V gives CDR1 LGHNA, CDR2 YNFKEQ. Losses at the gene ends were 5 bases for V and 8 bases for J; bases not matched to a gene: 0. There are 12 residues in the CDR3.

J is TRBJ1-2 and V is TRBV29-1; TRBD1 is a possible D gene (6 bases). Trimming took off 6 bases at V and 4 bases at J, with 21 bases between the two ends. Germline CDR1 reads SQVTM; CDR2 reads ANQGSEA. The CDR3 has 15 amino acids. The CDR3 coding sequence is TGCAGCGTGACCCCAGTAGGGGGGGATAGCTATGGCTACACCTTC. Protein sequence: CSVTPVGGDSYGYTF.

The V and J genes are TRBV15 and TRBJ1-2; D is undetermined. The germline CDR1 and CDR2 sequences are LNHNV and YYDKDF (reference sequence). V lost 9 bases, J lost 0 bases, and 11 bases lay in between. This CDR3 has 13 residues. CDR3 residues: CATSTGANYGYTF. DNA of the CDR3: TGTGCCACTTCGACCGGGGCTAACTATGGCTACACCTTC.

The chain recombines TRBV14 with TRBJ2-5; 8 bases fit TRBD2. CDR1 SGHDN and CDR2 FVKESK come from the germline V gene. The CDR3 spans 15 residues. The trim removed 3 bases at V and 1 base at J, leaving 4 bases unmatched. The DNA for the CDR3 is TGTGCCAGCAGCCATTTCGGGGGGGCCCAAGAGACCCAGTACTTC. Translation: CASSHFGGAQETQYF.

The V call is TRBV29-1, the J call TRBJ1-1; 8 bases are shared with TRBD1. The CDR3 runs to 13 residues. CDR1 and CDR2 (germline): SQVTM, ANQGSEA. After removal of 7 bases from V and 4 bases from J, the junction contained 8 bases not matched to a gene. CDR3 region: CSGGQGRGTEAFF. Written as DNA, the CDR3 is TGCAGCGGAGGACAGGGAAGGGGCACTGAAGCTTTCTTT.

This clonotype was counted a single time. V gene TRBV14 combines with J gene TRBJ2-3; D gene uncertain. The germline V gene has CDR1 SGHDN and CDR2 FVKESK. This CDR3 has 14 residues. Trimming cost V 1 base and J 2 bases, with 7 bases left between them. CDR3 DNA: TGTGCCAGCAGCCAAGGTCTGTACACAGATACGCAGTATTTT. Translation gives CASSQGLYTDTQYF.

The J gene is TRBJ1-4, the V gene TRBV4-1; a weak D match, TRBD1 (6 bases). Trimming removed 0 bases at V and 6 bases at J, with 11 bases between. The CDR3 has 15 amino acids. Germline-derived CDR1 and CDR2 are MGHRA and YSYEKL. The CDR3: CASSQEQGGDEKLFF. The CDR3 DNA sequence: TGCGCCAGCAGCCAAGAACAGGGAGGGGATGAAAAACTGTTTTTT.